What follows are 29 T cell receptor beta chains derived from one specimen sequenced in a study of blood T cell repertoires in COVID-19. The method was immunoSEQ multiplex PCR; TCRdb's version includes in-frame clones alone and lacks a portion of them. The sample includes 210,000 or so clones, 88% of them seen just once. The sample taken for sequencing was peripheral blood. These receptor sequences come from a man in his late teens or twenties with active or convalescent COVID-19.

The rearrangement joins TRBV5-1 to TRBJ2-7; 7 positions agree with TRBD2. The CDR3 loop spans 14 amino acids. The ends lost 3 bases at V and 5 bases at J; junction bases unmatched: 8. CDR1 is SGHRS and CDR2 is YFSETQ in the germline V gene. This chain's CDR3 is CASSSGLEMHEQYF. In DNA, the CDR3 is TGCGCCAGCAGCTCAGGACTAGAGATGCACGAGCAGTACTTC.

The V and J genes are TRBV7-9 and TRBJ1-1; D gene ambiguous. Trimming removed 2 bases from V and 8 bases from J, with 12 bases in between. Germline lookup yields CDR1 SEHNR and CDR2 FQNEAQ (reference sequence). This CDR3 comprises 13 residues. CDR3 region: CASSLRLEVEAFF. The CDR3 nucleotides read TGTGCCAGCAGCTTAAGGCTGGAGGTGGAAGCTTTCTTT.

The rearrangement joins TRBV18 to TRBJ2-7; TRBD1 might be the D (6 bases). CDR1 KGHSH and CDR2 LQKENI come from the germline V gene. The V end lost 0 bases, the J end lost 2 bases, and 8 bases lay between the germline ends. CDR3 length: 14 amino acids. The CDR3 DNA reads TGTGCCAGCTCACCACCCGGGACACCCTACGAGCAGTACTTC. Amino acid sequence: CASSPPGTPYEQYF.

J is TRBJ2-5 and V is TRBV5-1; TRBD2 agrees at 7 bases. From germline, CDR1 is SGHRS and CDR2 YFSETQ. The CDR3 contains 13 residues. Trimming at V came to 5 bases and at J to 4 bases, leaving 5 bases not matched to a gene. CDR3 in DNA: TGCGCCAGCAGTCCCCCGGGAGGAGAGACCCAGTACTTC. Protein: CASSPPGGETQYF.

The CDR3 here is CASSYRGRTDTQYF. For the CDR3, the DNA is TGTGCCAGCAGTTACCGCGGCAGAACAGATACGCAGTATTTT. The J gene is TRBJ2-3, the V gene TRBV6-2 or TRBV6-3; D is undetermined. The CDR3 length is 14 residues. Germline CDR1 MNHEY, CDR2 SVGEGT. The germline V and J ends were trimmed by 2 bases and 3 bases, with 9 bases remaining between them.

V usage is TRBV4-1 and J usage is TRBJ1-5; 7 nucleotides agree with TRBD1. V lost 1 base and J lost 6; bases outside the gene matches: 3. The CDR3 is made up of 14 amino acids. Germline CDR1 and CDR2: MGHRA and YSYEKL. The CDR3 region has the DNA TGCGCCAGCAGCCAAGGAGGGGGCGTTCAGCCCCAGCATTTT. It codes for CASSQGGGVQPQHF.

The table lists this clone with a few counts. The V gene is TRBV4-3, the J gene TRBJ1-1; D gene uncertain. V was trimmed by 1 base and J by 4 bases, leaving 10 bases between them. CDR3 length equals 14 residues. CDR1 and CDR2 (germline): LGHNA, YSLEER. The CDR3 spells CASSQVNRGTEAFF. The CDR3 nucleotides read TGCGCCAGCAGCCAAGTCAATCGAGGCACTGAAGCTTTCTTT.

The CDR3 is CASSQETEETQYF. CDR3 nucleotides: TGTGCCAGCAGCCAAGAGACAGAGGAGACCCAGTACTTC. V is TRBV3-1 (or the pseudogene TRBV3-2) and J is TRBJ2-5; weak D call: TRBD1 (5 bases). From germline, CDR1 is LGHDT and CDR2 YNNKEL (reference sequence). The V gene lost 0 bases and the J gene lost 5 bases, with 7 bases spanning the gap. CDR3 size: 13 residues.

The chain is built from TRBV6-5 and TRBJ2-7; 7 positions agree with TRBD1. Germline values: CDR1 MNHEY, CDR2 SVGAGI. Trimming cost V 2 bases and J 2 bases; bases outside gene matches: 3. This CDR3 spans 14 amino acids. CDR3 nucleotides: TGTGCCAGCAGTTACAGGCAGGGGGCCTACGAGCAGTACTTC. Its protein product is CASSYRQGAYEQYF.

The chain combines TRBV6-2 or TRBV6-3 with TRBJ2-7, with D perhaps matching TRBD2 (5 bases). The length of the CDR3 is 14 residues. V was pared by 5 bases and J by 0 bases, with 11 bases between. Germline CDR1 and CDR2: MNHEY and SVGEGT. As DNA, the CDR3 is TGTGCCAGCAGTACGAGGGAAGGCTCCTACGAGCAGTACTTC. This sequence encodes CASSTREGSYEQYF.

The chain combines TRBV19 with TRBJ2-1, with 10 bases matching TRBD2. Trimming cost V 5 bases and J 3 bases; bases outside gene matches: 7. There are 16 residues in the CDR3. The germline V gene encodes CDR1 LNHDA and CDR2 SQIVND (reference sequence). The CDR3: CASSLRLAGLYNEQFF. Here the CDR3 DNA reads TGTGCCAGTAGTCTCCGACTAGCGGGTCTCTACAATGAGCAGTTCTTC. The entire variable domain, with the rest obtained from reference TRBV19 and TRBJ2-1, is as follows: DGGITQSPKYLFRKEGQNVTLSCEQNLNHDAMYWYRQDPGQGLRLIYYSQIVNDFQKGDIAEGYSVSREKKESFPLTVTSAQKNPTAFYLCASSLRLAGLYNEQFFGPGTRLTVL.

This clone came up once. This chain uses TRBV7-9 with TRBJ1-2, with a possible D match to TRBD1 (6 bases). The V end was cut by 7 bases, the J end by 7 bases, with 16 bases between. Germline values: CDR1 SEHNR, CDR2 FQNEAQ (reference sequence). This CDR3 contains 13 residues. The CDR3 protein is CASTPSGRGGYTF. Written as DNA, the CDR3 is TGTGCCAGCACCCCTTCGGGCAGGGGTGGCTACACCTTC.

The chain is built from TRBV28 and TRBJ1-2; D remains ambiguous. In germline, CDR1 is MDHEN, CDR2 SYDVKM. The CDR3 covers 15 residues. V lost 3 bases and J lost 4, with 15 bases in between. The CDR3 spells CASSFGLPRSYGYTF. The DNA for the CDR3 is TGTGCCAGCAGTTTCGGACTCCCTCGGAGCTATGGCTACACCTTC.

The chain joins TRBV30 to TRBJ2-5; TRBD1 aligns across 7 bases. The CDR3 contains 11 residues. V trimming: 6 bases; J trimming: 8 bases; junction bases outside the gene matches: 6. CDR1 and CDR2 from the germline V gene are GTSNPN and SVGIG (reference sequence). The CDR3: CACRTGGTQYF. CDR3 coding DNA: TGTGCCTGCCGGACAGGCGGCACCCAGTACTTC.

This chain links TRBV6-6 with TRBJ1-2, with 12 bases lining up with TRBD1. Trimming took 6 bases from V and 8 from J; bases not matched to a gene: 10. Looked up from germline, CDR1 is MNHNY and CDR2 is SVGAGI (reference sequence). This CDR3 is 15 amino acids long. For the CDR3, the DNA is TGTGCCAGCAGCCGGTCAGAAGGGACAGGGGGCGGCTACACCTTC. It codes for CASSRSEGTGGGYTF.

The CDR3 spells CSVRGVGALDGYTF. In DNA form, the CDR3 reads TGCAGCGTTAGAGGTGTTGGTGCGTTGGATGGCTACACCTTC. The V call is TRBV29-1, the J call TRBJ1-2; D remains unclear. The CDR3 is made up of 14 amino acids. Trimming took off 5 bases at V and 6 bases at J, with 19 bases between the two ends. Germline lookup yields CDR1 SQVTM and CDR2 ANQGSEA. Drawing the rest from reference TRBV29-1 and TRBJ1-2, the complete variable domain is SAVISQKPSRDICQRGTSLTIQCQVDSQVTMMFWYRQQPGQSLTLIATANQGSEATYESGFVIDKFPISRPNLTFSTLTVSNMSPEDSSIYLCSVRGVGALDGYTFGSGTRLTVV.

The chain carries TRBV11-1 and TRBJ2-1; possible D gene TRBD2, 6 bases. Per the germline V gene, CDR1 is SGHAT and CDR2 is FQDESV (reference sequence). The CDR3 contains 12 residues. V was pared by 5 bases and J by 8 bases, with 10 bases between. CDR3 in amino acids: CASSRLVDEQFF. The CDR3 DNA is TGTGCCAGCAGCCGACTAGTTGATGAGCAGTTCTTC.

V gene TRBV6-1 combines with J gene TRBJ2-5; 16 bases agree with TRBD2. CDR3 length: 19 amino acids. V shed 3 bases and J 3 bases; nucleotides not matched to a gene: 10. CDR1 and CDR2 from the germline V gene are MNHNS and SASEGT. The CDR3 is CASSDGLGLAGGLEETQYF. In nucleotides, the CDR3 is TGTGCCAGCAGTGATGGGTTGGGACTAGCGGGAGGGCTGGAAGAGACCCAGTACTTC.

This clone was seen ten or more times. The chain employs TRBV4-1 and TRBJ2-1; D possibly corresponds to TRBD2 (5 bases). V lost 1 base and J lost 4, with 14 bases in between. The CDR3 length is 16 residues. CDR1 is MGHRA, CDR2 YSYEKL, per germline. The CDR3: CASSQGSATAYNEQFF. Written as DNA, the CDR3 is TGCGCCAGCAGCCAAGGTAGCGCAACAGCTTACAATGAGCAGTTCTTC.

CDR3 DNA sequence: TGTGCCAGCAGTTCGCTACCCCCCTCCACCGGGGAGCTGTTTTTT. It translates to CASSSLPPSTGELFF. This sequence joins TRBV27 and TRBJ2-2; no reliable D call. The CDR3 spans 15 residues. The ends were cut back, 4 bases at V and 4 bases at J, with 13 bases in the middle. The germline V gene encodes CDR1 MNHEY and CDR2 SMNVEV (reference sequence).

This sequence joins TRBV5-6 and TRBJ1-1; D gene uncertain. The CDR3 extends over 15 amino acids. V gave up 1 base and J gave up 1 base, with 11 bases separating them. Germline CDR1 and CDR2: SGHDT and YYEEEE. Here the CDR3 DNA reads TGTGCCAGCAGCTTGATCGGGGAGTGGAACACTGAAGCTTTCTTT. This gives the protein CASSLIGEWNTEAFF.

With regard to this clone: A read error may account for a junction end that differs from germline. The chain uses TRBV30 and TRBJ1-2; the D is unclear. CDR3 length: 11 amino acids. The germline V gene encodes CDR1 GTSNPN and CDR2 SVGIG (reference sequence). The CDR3 is CAWSRAGGCAF. The CDR3 DNA reads TGTGCCTGGAGTAGGGCAGGAGGTTGCGCCTTC.

J is TRBJ1-2 and V is TRBV28; D perhaps matches TRBD1 (6 bases). This CDR3 is built from 13 residues. Germline CDR1 MDHEN, CDR2 SYDVKM. V lost 6 bases and J 8 bases, leaving 16 bases between the germline ends. In nucleotides, the CDR3 is TGTGCCAGCAGCCCGTACAGGGTGTCCGGCTACACCTTC. Encoded protein: CASSPYRVSGYTF.

The chain employs TRBV28 and TRBJ1-1; perhaps TRBD1 as D (5 bases). The CDR3 runs to 13 residues. Per the germline V gene, CDR1 is MDHEN and CDR2 is SYDVKM. The CDR3 here is CATGRVRRAEAFF. CDR3 coding DNA: TGTGCGACGGGCAGGGTCAGAAGGGCTGAAGCTTTCTTT.

The gene calls are TRBV7-8 and TRBJ1-2, with D possibly TRBD1 on 6 matching bases. Germline V gene lookup returns CDR1 SGHVS and CDR2 FQNEAQ. CDR3 length: 14 residues. Trimming shortened V by 6 bases and J by 0 bases, and 11 bases separated the two germline ends. CDR3 sequence (DNA): TGTGCCAGCAGTAGAGGGGGTTCTAACTATGGCTACACCTTC. It yields the protein CASSRGGSNYGYTF.

This clone has only one observation. The J gene is TRBJ1-4, the V gene TRBV7-9; perhaps TRBD1 as D (6 bases). V was pared by 5 bases and J by 5 bases, with 18 bases between. CDR1 and CDR2 (germline): SEHNR, FQNEAQ (reference sequence). The CDR3 is made up of 16 amino acids. The CDR3 DNA follows: TGTGCCAGCAGCCCCGGGACACTCCCCAGAAATGAAAAACTGTTTTTT. This encodes CASSPGTLPRNEKLFF.

This rearrangement joins TRBV9 to TRBJ1-1; perhaps TRBD1 as D (6 bases). The CDR3 totals 14 residues. Between the trimmed V and J ends, which lost 5 bases and 1 base, there was a span of 12 bases. The germline V gene has CDR1 SGDLS and CDR2 YYNGEE. This chain's CDR3 is CASSIGQRNTEAFF. The CDR3 coding sequence is TGTGCCAGCAGTATCGGACAGAGGAACACTGAAGCTTTCTTT.

This clone was picked up a small number of times. The chain combines TRBV11-2 with TRBJ2-5, with 7 bases lining up with TRBD2. The V and J ends lost 1 base and 2 bases, in that order; junction bases with no gene match: 4. Germline V lookup: CDR1 SGHAT, CDR2 FQNNGV. This CDR3 comprises 15 residues. Here the CDR3 reads CASSLAGGPQETQYF. DNA of the CDR3: TGTGCCAGCAGCTTAGCGGGAGGACCACAAGAGACCCAGTACTTC.

The rearrangement uses TRBV7-9 and TRBJ2-3; 9 bases agree with TRBD2. Germline assignment: CDR1 SEHNR and CDR2 FQNEAQ (reference sequence). This CDR3 region has 17 residues. V gave up 4 bases and J gave up 2 bases; unmatched junction bases: 10. CDR3 sequence (DNA): TGTGCCAGCAGCTCACAGATAGCGGGAGCCAACACAGATACGCAGTATTTT. This gives the protein CASSSQIAGANTDTQYF. The full variable domain, completed using reference TRBV7-9 and TRBJ2-3, is DTGVSQNPRHKITKRGQNVTFRCDPISEHNRLYWYRQTLGQGPEFLTYFQNEAQLEKSRLLSDRFSAERPKGSFSTLEIQRTEQGDSAMYLCASSSQIAGANTDTQYFGPGTRLTVL.